Presented here are 13 T cell receptor beta chains from one specimen sequenced in a study of glioma-infiltrating T cells after dendritic cell vaccination (dated by TCRdb to between 2015 and 2016). Preparation of the library involved the immunoSEQ multiplex PCR assay. The clones in this table, taken by TCRdb from immuneACCESS, are in-frame only. Not every clone is retained; where verified, under half of the shortfall comes from an unresolved V gene, and the cause of the rest is unknown. In all, the sample holds approximately 48,000 clones, and 85% to 90% of those were seen once. Roughly 11% of the sample goes to the ten largest clones. The sequencing used blood, collected before dendritic cell vaccination. These receptors came from a human donor with glioblastoma.

V and J are TRBV5-1 and TRBJ2-2; 15 nucleotides line up with TRBD2. From germline, CDR1 is SGHRS and CDR2 YFSETQ. V was pared by 3 bases and J by 6 bases, with 3 bases of the junction left unmatched. This CDR3 comprises 16 residues. The DNA of the CDR3 is TGCGCCAGCAGCTCGGGACTAGCGGGGGGCTCCGGGGAGCTGTTTTTT. Its protein is CASSSGLAGGSGELFF.

The chain couples TRBV6-5 to TRBJ1-4, with 7 bases aligning to TRBD1. Germline V gives CDR1 MNHEY, CDR2 SVGAGI. This CDR3 spans 16 amino acids. Losses at the gene ends were 0 bases for V and 4 bases for J; bases not matched to a gene: 5. CDR3 DNA sequence: TGTGCCAGCAGTTACTCGAAGGGGGCCGGTAATGAAAAACTGTTTTTT. Amino acids: CASSYSKGAGNEKLFF.

The V and J genes are TRBV19 and TRBJ2-3, with D maybe TRBD2 (5 bases). Germline CDR1 is LNHDA and CDR2 is SQIVND (reference sequence). The CDR3 contains 17 residues. The V end lost 5 bases, the J end lost 1 base, and 19 bases lay between the germline ends. CDR3 in amino acids: CASSWTLGQQRTDTQYF. CDR3 sequence (DNA): TGTGCCAGTAGTTGGACTCTGGGTCAGCAACGCACAGATACGCAGTATTTT.

The chain combines TRBV5-4 with TRBJ1-4; 8 positions match TRBD1. Germline lookup yields CDR1 SGHNT and CDR2 YYREEE (reference sequence). The CDR3 is made up of 13 amino acids. With 9 bases clipped from V and 4 bases from J, the junction kept 5 bases outside the gene matches. This CDR3 reads CATADRVNEKLFF. DNA for the CDR3: TGTGCCACTGCGGACAGGGTTAATGAAAAACTGTTTTTT.

V is TRBV4-3 and J is TRBJ2-7; D perhaps matches TRBD1 (5 bases). Looked up from germline, CDR1 is LGHNA and CDR2 is YSLEER. This CDR3 has 17 amino acids. V was pared by 0 bases and J by 2 bases, with 17 bases between. CDR3 protein: CASSQDLRPGSTYEQYF. DNA of the CDR3: TGCGCCAGCAGCCAAGATCTCCGGCCAGGGTCAACCTACGAGCAGTACTTC.

The CDR3 loop reads CASSLEQGISGNTIYF. CDR3 bases: TGCGCCAGCAGCTTGGAACAGGGGATCTCTGGAAACACCATATATTTT. The V and J genes are TRBV5-1 and TRBJ1-3; TRBD1 aligns across 7 bases. The V gene end was trimmed by 0 bases and the J gene end by 0 bases; junction bases not matched to a gene: 3. The CDR3 length is 16 residues. Germline assignment: CDR1 SGHRS and CDR2 YFSETQ.

This rearrangement joins TRBV7-9 to TRBJ1-1, with D possibly matching TRBD1 (6 bases). Germline CDR1 SEHNR, CDR2 FQNEAQ (reference sequence). Trimming cost V 5 bases and J 1 base, with 8 bases left between them. This CDR3 is 13 amino acids long. The CDR3 spells CASSQQGNTEAFF. CDR3 DNA: TGTGCCAGCAGCCAACAGGGGAACACTGAAGCTTTCTTT.

This clone was observed a single time. The genes are TRBV19 and TRBJ1-2; 12 nucleotides line up with TRBD1. In germline, CDR1 is LNHDA, CDR2 SQIVND (reference sequence). CDR3 length: 15 residues. J was trimmed by 2 bases and V by 8 bases; bases with no gene match: 6. This chain's CDR3 is CASYTGTGGNYGYTF. The CDR3 region has the DNA TGTGCCAGTTATACCGGGACAGGGGGCAACTATGGCTACACCTTC.

In this sample, this clone turned up once. V usage is TRBV18 and J usage is TRBJ2-1; 11 bases match TRBD1. Trimming removed 0 bases from V and 5 bases from J; junction bases left unmatched: 6. Germline V CDR1 and CDR2: KGHSH, LQKENI. This CDR3 comprises 17 residues. The CDR3 DNA sequence: TGTGCCAGCTCACCACCGACCGGGACAGGGGGTAACAATGAGCAGTTCTTC. This encodes CASSPPTGTGGNNEQFF.

The V call is TRBV11-3, the J call TRBJ2-3; no clear D gene. V lost 5 bases and J 2 bases, leaving 8 bases between the germline ends. CDR1 SGHNT and CDR2 YENEEA come from the germline V gene. The CDR3 extends over 13 amino acids. CDR3 sequence: CASSHSNTDTQYF. As DNA, the CDR3 is TGTGCCAGCAGCCACTCAAACACAGATACGCAGTATTTT.

The V gene is TRBV29-1, the J gene TRBJ2-2; D is ambiguous. The CDR3 totals 14 residues. Between the trimmed V and J ends, which lost 7 bases and 5 bases, there was a span of 17 bases. Germline lookup yields CDR1 SQVTM and CDR2 ANQGSEA. CDR3 in amino acids: CSGLTAGPTGELFF. CDR3 bases: TGCAGCGGCCTAACGGCAGGCCCTACCGGGGAGCTGTTTTTT.

This clone was found once. V is TRBV19 and J is TRBJ2-7, with D tentatively TRBD1 (6 bases). This CDR3 has 13 residues. CDR1 and CDR2 (germline): LNHDA, SQIVND (reference sequence). V lost 6 bases and J 3 bases, leaving 12 bases between the germline ends. The CDR3 coding sequence is TGTGCCAGTAGCCAGGGGCCGGACTACGAGCAGTACTTC. It codes for CASSQGPDYEQYF. The complete variable domain, with remaining parts taken from reference TRBV19 and TRBJ2-7, reads DGGITQSPKYLFRKEGQNVTLSCEQNLNHDAMYWYRQDPGQGLRLIYYSQIVNDFQKGDIAEGYSVSREKKESFPLTVTSAQKNPTAFYLCASSQGPDYEQYFGPGTRLTVT.

The rearrangement links TRBV5-6 to TRBJ2-4, with 12 bases identical to TRBD2. This CDR3 is 15 amino acids long. The ends lost 2 bases at V and 7 bases at J; junction bases unmatched: 4. Per germline, CDR1 SGHDT and CDR2 YYEEEE. The CDR3: CASSLRLAGVNIQYF. In nucleotides, the CDR3 is TGTGCCAGCAGCTTACGACTAGCGGGAGTGAACATTCAGTACTTC.